The 32 T cell receptor beta chains reported below all come from one sample, sequenced in a study of T cell responses to AZD1222 COVID-19 vaccine. Repertoires were generated with immunoSEQ multiplex PCR, while TCRdb's copy carries only in-frame clones and drops some. The sample records roughly 150,000 clones, around 94% being singletons. Sequencing used peripheral blood, obtained 28 days after the second AZD1222 dose. These receptors were obtained from an adult who received the AZD1222 COVID-19 vaccine.

The chain links TRBV19 to TRBJ1-5; 8 bases map to TRBD1. Unmatched junction bases numbered 14, after V lost 6 bases and J lost 4 bases. The CDR3 totals 17 residues. Germline V gives CDR1 LNHDA, CDR2 SQIVND (reference sequence). The CDR3 protein is CASRQSGQGPINQPQHF. Here the CDR3 DNA reads TGTGCCAGTAGGCAGTCCGGACAGGGTCCAATAAATCAGCCCCAGCATTTT.

The chain employs TRBV7-9 and TRBJ1-1; D uncertain. The CDR3 covers 13 residues. The germline CDR1 and CDR2 sequences are SEHNR and FQNEAQ (reference sequence). The ends were cut back, 1 base at V and 1 base at J, with 4 bases in the middle. The CDR3: CASSLDENTEAFF. The CDR3 DNA follows: TGTGCCAGCAGCTTAGACGAGAACACTGAAGCTTTCTTT.

V gene TRBV2 combines with J gene TRBJ1-5; D uncertain. With 3 bases removed from V and 0 bases from J, the gap between germline ends came to 6 bases. Germline loops: CDR1 SNHLY, CDR2 FYNNEI. CDR3 length: 14 amino acids. CDR3 sequence (DNA): TGTGCCAGCAGTGACATAGATAGCAATCAGCCCCAGCATTTT. This codes for CASSDIDSNQPQHF.

The V gene is TRBV6-2 or TRBV6-3, the J gene TRBJ1-2; no reliable D call. The V gene lost 5 bases and the J gene lost 6 bases, with 10 bases spanning the gap. Germline V gives CDR1 MNHEY, CDR2 SVGEGT. The CDR3 is 12 residues long. This CDR3 is CASSPRLHGYTF. In nucleotides, the CDR3 is TGTGCCAGCAGTCCGAGACTCCATGGCTACACCTTC.

This chain connects TRBV29-1 to TRBJ2-3, with 8 bases identical to TRBD2. V gave up 4 bases and J gave up 4 bases; unmatched junction bases: 10. CDR1 and CDR2 from the germline V gene are SQVTM and ANQGSEA. This CDR3 comprises 15 residues. The CDR3 sequence is CSVGRGGQAADTQYF. The CDR3 coding sequence is TGCAGCGTTGGACGGGGGGGGCAGGCCGCAGATACGCAGTATTTT.

The chain joins TRBV6-5 to TRBJ2-7; 7 bases agree with TRBD2. The length of the CDR3 is 13 residues. Germline loops: CDR1 MNHEY, CDR2 SVGAGI. The V segment lost 7 bases and the J segment 2 bases; nucleotides outside the gene matches: 5. The CDR3 DNA reads TGTGCCAGCAAGACTAGCCCCACCTACGAGCAGTACTTC. Its protein is CASKTSPTYEQYF.

The chain carries TRBV9 and TRBJ2-1; TRBD2 agrees at 7 bases. This CDR3 comprises 15 residues. The V gene's germline CDR1 is SGDLS and CDR2 YYNGEE. V gave up 0 bases and J gave up 8 bases; unmatched junction bases: 8. CDR3 DNA: TGTGCCAGCAGCGTAGGGGCGGGAGAGGGTGATGAGCAGTTCTTC. Amino acid sequence: CASSVGAGEGDEQFF. Filled out from reference TRBV9 and TRBJ2-1, the complete variable domain reads DSGVTQTPKHLITATGQRVTLRCSPRSGDLSVYWYQQSLDQGLQFLIQYYNGEERAKGNILERFSAQQFPDLHSELNLSSLELGDSALYFCASSVGAGEGDEQFFGPGTRLTVL.

CDR3 DNA sequence: TGTGCCATCAGTGCGACGAACACCGGGGAGCTGTTTTTT. Amino acid sequence: CAISATNTGELFF. V usage is TRBV10-3 and J usage is TRBJ2-2; D is undetermined. Germline CDR1 ENHRY, CDR2 SYGVKD. V gave up 4 bases and J gave up 0 bases, with 3 bases separating them. The CDR3 is 13 amino acids.

The chain combines TRBV6-5 with TRBJ1-1; the match to TRBD1 covers 7 bases. The CDR3 length is 13 residues. V lost 2 bases, J lost 4 bases, and 1 base stayed unmatched. Germline CDR1 and CDR2: MNHEY and SVGAGI. CDR3 amino acids: CASSYDRATEAFF. CDR3 sequence (DNA): TGTGCCAGCAGTTACGACAGGGCCACTGAAGCTTTCTTT.

CDR3 loop: CASSQFRTGNYGYTF. The CDR3 nucleotides are TGTGCCAGCAGCCAATTCAGAACAGGTAACTATGGCTACACCTTC. V and J are TRBV14 and TRBJ1-2, with D perhaps TRBD1 (5 bases). Germline V gene sequence: CDR1 SGHDN, CDR2 FVKESK. V was cut by 2 bases and J by 1 base, with 11 bases left in between. The length of the CDR3 is 15 residues.

The V gene is TRBV10-1, the J gene TRBJ1-1, with 11 positions matching TRBD1. The length of the CDR3 is 13 residues. The V gene's germline CDR1 is WNHNN and CDR2 SYGVQD (reference sequence). After removal of 8 bases from V and 7 bases from J, the junction contained 6 bases not matched to a gene. CDR3 in amino acids: CASYGQGAIEAFF. The CDR3 coding sequence is TGCGCCAGCTACGGACAGGGGGCTATTGAAGCTTTCTTT.

The J gene is TRBJ2-2, the V gene TRBV9; a possible D gene is TRBD1 (5 bases). Trimming shortened V by 7 bases and J by 6 bases, and 13 bases separated the two germline ends. The CDR3 has 13 residues. In germline, CDR1 is SGDLS, CDR2 YYNGEE. The CDR3 region is CASGIRVAGELFF. DNA of the CDR3: TGTGCCAGCGGAATCAGGGTGGCCGGGGAGCTGTTTTTT. The full variable domain, completed using reference TRBV9 and TRBJ2-2, is DSGVTQTPKHLITATGQRVTLRCSPRSGDLSVYWYQQSLDQGLQFLIQYYNGEERAKGNILERFSAQQFPDLHSELNLSSLELGDSALYFCASGIRVAGELFFGEGSRLTVL.

This clone was observed a single time. The CDR3 spells CASSRDTLREQFF. The CDR3 bases are TGTGCCAGTAGTAGGGACACTCTCCGTGAGCAGTTCTTC. The chain joins TRBV19 to TRBJ2-1; D may be TRBD1 (6 bases). V shed 4 bases and J shed 9 bases, with 13 bases lying between them. CDR1 is LNHDA and CDR2 is SQIVND in the germline V gene (reference sequence). CDR3 length: 13 amino acids.

The chain recombines TRBV30 with TRBJ2-3, with D possibly TRBD1 on 5 matching bases. Germline loops: CDR1 GTSNPN, CDR2 SVGIG (reference sequence). The CDR3 spans 10 residues. CDR3 nucleotide sequence: TGTGCGGGGCACGGGGATACGCAGTATTTT. It is translated as CAGHGDTQYF.

This clone is a singleton in its sample. The CDR3 bases are TGTGCCAGCAGCTTAGGCACAGCTCGAAGCTGGCATCAGCCCCAGCATTTT. It encodes CASSLGTARSWHQPQHF. This sequence joins TRBV7-8 and TRBJ1-5; D call uncertain. V was shortened by 1 base and J by 5 bases, with 18 bases between the two germline ends. Germline CDR1 and CDR2: SGHVS and FQNEAQ. The CDR3 covers 17 residues.

The genes are TRBV28 and TRBJ1-1, with D uncertain. This CDR3 contains 11 residues. CDR1 and CDR2 from the germline V gene are MDHEN and SYDVKM. V was shortened by 9 bases and J by 1 base, with 6 bases between the two germline ends. CDR3 protein: CASNWNTEAFF. In nucleotides, the CDR3 is TGTGCCAGTAATTGGAACACTGAAGCTTTCTTT.

The chain employs TRBV30 and TRBJ2-5; TRBD1 matches 7 bases. In germline, CDR1 is GTSNPN, CDR2 SVGIG (reference sequence). CDR3 length: 13 amino acids. V was pared by 4 bases and J by 4 bases, with 6 bases of the junction left unmatched. The CDR3: CAWTQGVGETQYF. The CDR3 DNA follows: TGTGCCTGGACGCAGGGGGTGGGAGAGACCCAGTACTTC. Full variable domain (missing parts from reference TRBV30 and TRBJ2-5): SQTIHQWPATLVQPVGSPLSLECTVEGTSNPNLYWYRQAAGRGLQLLFYSVGIGQISSEVPQNLSASRPQDRQFILSSKKLLLSDSGFYLCAWTQGVGETQYFGPGTRLLVL.

The chain has TRBV12-3 or TRBV12-4 and TRBJ2-1; D not resolved. V was shortened by 8 bases and J by 7 bases, with 9 bases between the two germline ends. This CDR3 is built from 11 residues. CDR3 loop: CASQVGNEQFF. CDR3 DNA sequence: TGTGCCAGCCAAGTAGGGAATGAGCAGTTCTTC.

This clone appeared once. The V gene is TRBV7-9, the J gene TRBJ1-1; TRBD1 might be the D (6 bases). Germline values: CDR1 SEHNR, CDR2 FQNEAQ (reference sequence). The CDR3 extends over 19 amino acids. V was shortened by 5 bases and J by 2 bases, with 27 bases between the two germline ends. CDR3 amino acids: CASSAGRIIWDNLNTEAFF. The CDR3 DNA sequence: TGTGCCAGCAGCGCGGGGCGGATAATTTGGGACAATTTAAACACTGAAGCTTTCTTT.

This clone is a singleton in its sample. V gene TRBV6-5 combines with J gene TRBJ2-7, with 8 bases aligning to TRBD2. Germline V gene data show CDR1 as MNHEY and CDR2 as SVGAGI. The J segment lost 7 bases and the V segment lost 2 bases, leaving 10 bases of the junction unmatched. There are 15 residues in the CDR3. CDR3 loop: CASSYEGGRKQEQYF. The DNA of the CDR3 is TGTGCCAGCAGTTACGAAGGCGGGAGGAAACAAGAGCAGTACTTC.

The rearrangement links TRBV5-4 to TRBJ2-3, with D possibly TRBD2 on 5 matching bases. The CDR3 totals 12 residues. V lost 4 bases to trimming and J lost 6 bases, with 9 bases between them. Germline CDR1 reads SGHNT; CDR2 reads YYREEE (reference sequence). The CDR3 is CASSRIADTQYF. CDR3 DNA sequence: TGTGCCAGCAGCCGTATAGCGGATACGCAGTATTTT.

The genes are TRBV2 and TRBJ2-5, with 10 bases aligning to TRBD2. Germline CDR1 is SNHLY and CDR2 is FYNNEI. The CDR3 totals 15 residues. V lost 5 bases, J lost 2 bases, and 5 bases stayed unmatched. In DNA, the CDR3 is TGTGCCAGCAGTCCAGGACTAGCGGAACAAGAGACCCAGTACTTC. Protein sequence: CASSPGLAEQETQYF.

V usage is TRBV29-1 and J usage is TRBJ1-1; D is ambiguous. The length of the CDR3 is 12 residues. CDR1 and CDR2 from the germline V gene are SQVTM and ANQGSEA. The V gene lost 3 bases and the J gene lost 6 bases, with 11 bases spanning the gap. The CDR3 protein is CSVDNGRSEAFF. In DNA form, the CDR3 reads TGCAGCGTTGATAACGGTCGGTCTGAAGCTTTCTTT.

The chain uses TRBV2 and TRBJ1-1; D is ambiguous. In germline, CDR1 is SNHLY, CDR2 FYNNEI. Trimming shortened V by 1 base and J by 0 bases, and 6 bases separated the two germline ends. The CDR3 spans 14 residues. CDR3 in DNA: TGTGCCAGCAGTGAAGAGGGTATGAACACTGAAGCTTTCTTT. Translation gives CASSEEGMNTEAFF.

V is TRBV6-1 and J is TRBJ1-1, with a weak D call TRBD1 (5 bases). This CDR3 spans 15 amino acids. Germline CDR1 is MNHNS and CDR2 is SASEGT. Trimming removed 2 bases from V and 2 bases from J, with 12 bases in between. CDR3: CASSERSQGNTEAFF. The CDR3 DNA reads as TGTGCCAGCAGTGAAAGATCTCAGGGCAACACTGAAGCTTTCTTT.

This clone has just one count. V usage is TRBV18 and J usage is TRBJ1-4; D is ambiguous. With 6 bases removed from V and 2 bases from J, the gap between germline ends came to 10 bases. This CDR3 is 14 amino acids long. From germline, CDR1 is KGHSH and CDR2 LQKENI. This CDR3 is CASSRGSTNEKLFF. In nucleotides, the CDR3 is TGTGCCAGCTCTCGCGGGTCGACTAATGAAAAACTGTTTTTT.

The chain has TRBV7-3 and TRBJ2-1; D gene unclear. Germline lookup yields CDR1 SGHTA and CDR2 FQGTGA. The ends were cut back, 0 bases at V and 10 bases at J, with 10 bases in the middle. This CDR3 has 13 residues. The CDR3 protein is CASSLTGGVEQFF. The DNA of the CDR3 is TGTGCCAGCAGCTTAACGGGTGGGGTGGAGCAGTTCTTC.

In its sample, this clone was seen once. V is TRBV28 and J is TRBJ1-2; 7 nucleotides match TRBD1. Germline CDR1 and CDR2: MDHEN and SYDVKM. After removal of 9 bases from V and 7 bases from J, the junction contained 14 bases not matched to a gene. The CDR3 totals 14 residues. DNA of the CDR3: TGTGCCAGTATGAATCCGGGACAGATGGGTGGCTACACCTTC. Translating gives CASMNPGQMGGYTF.

The chain joins TRBV30 to TRBJ1-5; 9 bases match TRBD1. The ends lost 0 bases at V and 7 bases at J; junction bases unmatched: 7. This CDR3 region has 15 residues. Per the germline V gene, CDR1 is GTSNPN and CDR2 is SVGIG (reference sequence). As DNA, the CDR3 is TGTGCCTGGAGTGTAGCAGGGACAGGGCAACAGCCCCAGCATTTT. Amino acids: CAWSVAGTGQQPQHF. The variable domain in full, with the rest retrieved from reference TRBV30 and TRBJ1-5, is SQTIHQWPATLVQPVGSPLSLECTVEGTSNPNLYWYRQAAGRGLQLLFYSVGIGQISSEVPQNLSASRPQDRQFILSSKKLLLSDSGFYLCAWSVAGTGQQPQHFGDGTRLSIL.

The CDR3 is CASSLRSGRGNEQFF. The DNA of the CDR3 is TGTGCCAGCAGCTTAAGGAGCGGGAGGGGGAATGAGCAGTTCTTC. The chain is built from TRBV7-2 and TRBJ2-1, with 10 bases matching TRBD2. V shed 2 bases and J 7 bases; nucleotides not matched to a gene: 5. The CDR3 is 15 residues long. From germline, CDR1 is SGHTA and CDR2 FQGNSA.

The chain carries TRBV5-4 and TRBJ2-2; TRBD1 aligns across 7 bases. J gave up 5 bases and V 2 bases, and 6 bases lay outside the gene matches. The CDR3 loop spans 15 amino acids. CDR1 is SGHNT and CDR2 is YYREEE in the germline V gene (reference sequence). The CDR3 loop reads CASSFSQGMTGELFF. In DNA form, the CDR3 reads TGTGCCAGCAGCTTTTCACAGGGGATGACCGGGGAGCTGTTTTTT.

V and J are TRBV27 and TRBJ2-5; TRBD2 matches 10 bases. The J segment lost 5 bases and the V segment lost 2 bases, leaving 5 bases of the junction unmatched. Germline values: CDR1 MNHEY, CDR2 SMNVEV (reference sequence). There are 15 residues in the CDR3. As DNA, the CDR3 is TGTGCCAGCAGTTTAGGGGTTAGCGGGAGGGAGACCCAGTACTTC. The encoded protein is CASSLGVSGRETQYF.